This T cell receptor beta chain originates from a study of Graves' ophthalmopathy and Graves' hyperthyroidism. TCR beta CDR3 regions were amplified from RNA transcripts. HTBI primers served in a first-round RT-PCR, which a second-round multiplex PCR followed. Using its own MiXCR run on the multiplex PCR reads, TCRdb lists one record per CDR3 protein. The sample records hundreds of thousands of distinct CDR3 sequences, over 40% being singletons. This clonotype was observed many times. The CDR3 runs to 16 residues. The germline gives CDR1 LNHDA, CDR2 SQIVND (reference sequence). V lost 6 bases and J lost 3, with 18 bases in between.

The specimen was peripheral blood. The receptor comes from an adult man with Graves' ophthalmopathy. The chain couples TRBV19 to TRBJ1-5; weak D call: TRBD1 (5 bases). In DNA form, the CDR3 reads TGTGCCAGTAGGATGCTCCGGGACCGACTCAATCAGCCCCAGCATTTT. This codes for CASRMLRDRLNQPQHF.